This T cell receptor (beta chain) was identified during a study of vaccination effects on CD4 cells after COVID-19. Study details: Vaccine administered to participants consisted of two doses of either BNT162b2 or mRNA-1273. After about 2 million PBMC were placed in each well, they were cultured with around 10 IU/ml IL-2 and 8 to 10 ug/ml peptides.

Remarks on this clone: Its cognate antigen is unknown.

The method was immunoSEQ multiplex PCR; TCRdb's version includes in-frame clones alone and lacks a portion of them. Of about 53,000 clones listed, roughly 80% are singletons. After about 10 days in culture, the CD4+ T cells were isolated. Replacing half the medium with IL-2 medium was done on days 3 and 7. Germline V gene data show CDR1 as LNHDA and CDR2 as SQIVND (reference sequence). The CDR3 loop spans 13 amino acids. V was pared by 6 bases and J by 0 bases, with 7 bases between. The chain recombines TRBV19 with TRBJ2-3, with D possibly being TRBD1 or TRBD2 (5 bases each). This TCR was recovered from a human donor who received a COVID-19 vaccine. The starting material was CD4+ T cells from PBMCs cultured without peptide, obtained before COVID-19 vaccination. CDR3 sequence: CASRGESTDTQYF. CDR3 nucleotides: TGTGCCAGTAGAGGGGAGAGCACAGATACGCAGTATTTT.